This T cell receptor (beta chain) originates from a study of vaccination effects on CD4 cells after COVID-19. The wider study: Specimens were obtained from a couple of convalescent patients 16 days and one week prior to vaccination. Study-wide results and limits: Predominantly, the post-vaccine spike-reactive clones of convalescents comprised new vaccine-induced clones.

ViraFEST used viral peptide pools to expand antigen-specific CD4+ T cells before sequencing. Researchers isolated CD4+ T cells once around 11 days of culture had elapsed. The person had PCR-confirmed SARS-CoV-2 infection between March and December 2020. They grew approximately 2.1 million PBMC in each well, adding 10 IU/ml IL-2 and 10 ug/ml peptides. Concerning this clone itself: Its specificity is unknown.

The CDR3 is 14 amino acids. Per the germline V gene, CDR1 is DFQATT and CDR2 is SNEGSKA (reference sequence). Deletions cut 3 bases from V and 6 bases from J, with 16 bases between. Here immunoSEQ multiplex PCR was the method, and the copy in TCRdb shows in-frame clones only, minus some. The table lists 30,000 to 40,000 clones, just under 75% of them singletons. This specimen consisted of CD4+ T cells from PBMCs cultured with a peptide pool, obtained before COVID-19 vaccination. The sequence was collected from a human donor who had a prior SARS-CoV-2 infection. The rearrangement uses TRBV20-1 and TRBJ2-3, with D tentatively TRBD1 or TRBD2 (5 bases each). In DNA, the CDR3 is TGCAGTGCTAGTGGGGCGGACTTACTTGATACGCAGTATTTT. This translates into CSASGADLLDTQYF.